Sequencing of this T cell receptor (beta chain) was carried out in a study of regulatory T cells in long-lasting Graves disease. Time point: persistent/refractory GD, antithyroid drugs over 5 years with positive TRAb. From PBMCs, RNA was extracted and then used to make the TCR library. Building the TCR beta libraries relied on iRepertoire HTBI primers, and CDR3 regions underwent Arm-PCR. TCRdb reprocessed the multiplex PCR reads via MiXCR and lists one record per CDR3 protein. The table shows 650,000 to 850,000 distinct CDR3 sequences, with around 32% occurring only once. Sequencing used peripheral blood mononuclear cells (PBMCs), obtained when the disease was refractory, from a patient treated with antithyroid drugs. This clonotype was sampled from a female donor with Graves disease.

CDR3 sequence: CASTTIRGEKLFF. Here the CDR3 DNA reads TGTGCCAGCACCACGATTAGGGGTGAAAAACTGTTTTTT. The V gene is TRBV11-2, the J gene TRBJ1-4; a weak D match, TRBD1 (5 bases). This CDR3 is 13 amino acids long. The V end was cut by 7 bases, the J end by 7 bases, with 13 bases between. CDR1 and CDR2 from the germline V gene are SGHAT and FQNNGV.